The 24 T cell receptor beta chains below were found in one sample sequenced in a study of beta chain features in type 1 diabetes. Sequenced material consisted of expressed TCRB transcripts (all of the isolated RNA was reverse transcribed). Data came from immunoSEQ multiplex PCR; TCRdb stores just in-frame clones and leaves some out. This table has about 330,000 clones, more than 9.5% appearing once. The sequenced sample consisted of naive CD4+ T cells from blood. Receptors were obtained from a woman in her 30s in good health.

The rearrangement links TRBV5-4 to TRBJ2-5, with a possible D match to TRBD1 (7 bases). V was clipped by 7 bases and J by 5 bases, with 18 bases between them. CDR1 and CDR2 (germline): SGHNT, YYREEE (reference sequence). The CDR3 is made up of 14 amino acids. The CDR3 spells CASSTQGRSETQYF. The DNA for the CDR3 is TGTGCCAGCTCAACACAGGGGAGGTCGGAGACCCAGTACTTC. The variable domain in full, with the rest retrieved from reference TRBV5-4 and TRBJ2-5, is ETGVTQSPTHLIKTRGQQVTLRCSSQSGHNTVSWYQQALGQGPQFIFQYYREEENGRGNFPPRFSGLQFPNYSSELNVNALELDDSALYLCASSTQGRSETQYFGPGTRLLVL.

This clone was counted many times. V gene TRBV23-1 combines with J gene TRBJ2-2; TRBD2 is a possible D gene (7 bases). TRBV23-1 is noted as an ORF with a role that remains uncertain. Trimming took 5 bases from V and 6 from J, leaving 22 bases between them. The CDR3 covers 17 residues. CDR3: CASSKSGGRGPSGELFF. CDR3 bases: TGCGCCAGCAGTAAGTCCGGGGGGCGCGGACCGTCCGGGGAGCTGTTTTTT.

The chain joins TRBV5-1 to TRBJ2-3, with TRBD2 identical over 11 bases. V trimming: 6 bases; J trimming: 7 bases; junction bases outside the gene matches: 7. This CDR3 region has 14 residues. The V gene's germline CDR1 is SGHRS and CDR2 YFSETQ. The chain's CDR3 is CASTLAGDTYTQYF. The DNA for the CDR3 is TGCGCCAGCACACTAGCGGGAGATACGTATACGCAGTATTTT.

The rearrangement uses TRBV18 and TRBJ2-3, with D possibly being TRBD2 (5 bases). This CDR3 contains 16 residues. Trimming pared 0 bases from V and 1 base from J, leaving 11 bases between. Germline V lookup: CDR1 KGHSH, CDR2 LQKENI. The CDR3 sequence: CASSPPRAGGTDTQYF. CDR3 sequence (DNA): TGTGCCAGCTCACCACCGAGGGCTGGGGGCACAGATACGCAGTATTTT.

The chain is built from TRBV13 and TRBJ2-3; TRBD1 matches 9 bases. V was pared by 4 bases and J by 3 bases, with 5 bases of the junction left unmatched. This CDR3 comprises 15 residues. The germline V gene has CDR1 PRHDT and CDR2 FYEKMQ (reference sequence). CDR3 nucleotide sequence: TGTGCCAGCAGCTGGACCGGGACAGGGACAGATACGCAGTATTTT. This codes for CASSWTGTGTDTQYF.

DNA for the CDR3: TGTGCCAGCATTAAACAGGGAACGATAACTGAAGCTTTCTTT. Residues: CASIKQGTITEAFF. V usage is TRBV6-5 and J usage is TRBJ1-1; weak D call: TRBD1 (6 bases). The CDR3 runs to 14 residues. Per germline, CDR1 MNHEY and CDR2 SVGAGI. Deletions cut 7 bases from V and 5 bases from J, with 17 bases between.

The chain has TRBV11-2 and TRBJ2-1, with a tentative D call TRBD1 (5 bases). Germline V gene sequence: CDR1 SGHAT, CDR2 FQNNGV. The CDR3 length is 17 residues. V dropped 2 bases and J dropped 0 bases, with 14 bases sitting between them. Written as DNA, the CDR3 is TGTGCCAGCAGCTTATTCCAGGGTTTTAGCTCCTACAATGAGCAGTTCTTC. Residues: CASSLFQGFSSYNEQFF. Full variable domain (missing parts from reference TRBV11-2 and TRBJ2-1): EAGVAQSPRYKIIEKRQSVAFWCNPISGHATLYWYQQILGQGPKLLIQFQNNGVVDDSQLPKDRFSAERLKGVDSTLKIQPAKLEDSAVYLCASSLFQGFSSYNEQFFGPGTRLTVL.

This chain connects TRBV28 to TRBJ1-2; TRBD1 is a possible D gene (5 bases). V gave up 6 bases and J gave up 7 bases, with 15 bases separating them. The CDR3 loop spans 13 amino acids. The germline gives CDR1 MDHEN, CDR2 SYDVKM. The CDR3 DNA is TGTGCCAGCAGGCAATCTGCAGGGTTTGGCTACACCTTC. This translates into CASRQSAGFGYTF.

CDR3 bases: TGTGCCTGGAGTGTGTTAGCGGGAAGCCACGAGCAGTACTTC. Translation: CAWSVLAGSHEQYF. The chain couples TRBV30 to TRBJ2-7; 8 bases line up with TRBD2. The length of the CDR3 is 14 residues. V trimming: 0 bases; J trimming: 5 bases; junction bases outside the gene matches: 6. CDR1 and CDR2 (germline): GTSNPN, SVGIG (reference sequence).

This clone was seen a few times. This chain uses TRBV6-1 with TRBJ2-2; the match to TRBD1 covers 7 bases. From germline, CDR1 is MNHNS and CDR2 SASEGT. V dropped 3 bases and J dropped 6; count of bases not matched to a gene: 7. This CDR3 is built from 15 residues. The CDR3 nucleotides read TGTGCCAGCAGTGACAGACAGGGTATCTCCGGGGAGCTGTTTTTT. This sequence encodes CASSDRQGISGELFF.

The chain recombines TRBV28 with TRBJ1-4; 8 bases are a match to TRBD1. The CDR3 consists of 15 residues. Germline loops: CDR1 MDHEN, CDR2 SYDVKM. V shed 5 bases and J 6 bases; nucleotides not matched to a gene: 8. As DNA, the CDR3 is TGTGCCAGCAGTCCCCCGGACAGGGAGGATGAAAAACTGTTTTTT. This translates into CASSPPDREDEKLFF.

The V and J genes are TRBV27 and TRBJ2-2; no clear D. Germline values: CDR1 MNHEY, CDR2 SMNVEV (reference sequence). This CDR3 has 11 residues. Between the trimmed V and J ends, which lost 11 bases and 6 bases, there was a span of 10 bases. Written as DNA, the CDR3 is TGTGCCCGTAGACTCGCCGGGGAGCTGTTTTTT. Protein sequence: CARRLAGELFF.

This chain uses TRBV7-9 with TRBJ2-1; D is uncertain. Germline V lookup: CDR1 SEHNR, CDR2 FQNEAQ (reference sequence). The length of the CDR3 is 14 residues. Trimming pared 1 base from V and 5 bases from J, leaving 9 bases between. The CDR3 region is CASSLERVHNEQFF. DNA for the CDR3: TGTGCCAGCAGCTTAGAACGGGTACACAATGAGCAGTTCTTC. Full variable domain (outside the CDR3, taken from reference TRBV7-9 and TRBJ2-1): DTGVSQNPRHKITKRGQNVTFRCDPISEHNRLYWYRQTLGQGPEFLTYFQNEAQLEKSRLLSDRFSAERPKGSFSTLEIQRTEQGDSAMYLCASSLERVHNEQFFGPGTRLTVL.

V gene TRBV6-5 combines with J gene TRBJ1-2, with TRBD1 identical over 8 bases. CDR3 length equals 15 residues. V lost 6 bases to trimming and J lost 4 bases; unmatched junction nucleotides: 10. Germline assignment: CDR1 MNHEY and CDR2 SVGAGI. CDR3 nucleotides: TGTGCCAGCAGATCCTCAGGGGGCTTAGGCTATGGCTACACCTTC. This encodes CASRSSGGLGYGYTF.

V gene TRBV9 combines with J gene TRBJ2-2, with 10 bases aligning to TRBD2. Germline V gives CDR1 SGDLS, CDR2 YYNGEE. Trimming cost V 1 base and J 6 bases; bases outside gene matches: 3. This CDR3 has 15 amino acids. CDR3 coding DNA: TGTGCCAGCAGCGTACTAGCGGGAGTTTCCGGGGAGCTGTTTTTT. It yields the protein CASSVLAGVSGELFF.

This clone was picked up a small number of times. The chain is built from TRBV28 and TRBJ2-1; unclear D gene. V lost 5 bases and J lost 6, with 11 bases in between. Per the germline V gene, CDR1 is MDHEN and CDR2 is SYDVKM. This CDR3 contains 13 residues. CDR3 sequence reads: CASSTNPANEQFF. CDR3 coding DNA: TGTGCCAGCAGTACTAACCCGGCCAATGAGCAGTTCTTC.

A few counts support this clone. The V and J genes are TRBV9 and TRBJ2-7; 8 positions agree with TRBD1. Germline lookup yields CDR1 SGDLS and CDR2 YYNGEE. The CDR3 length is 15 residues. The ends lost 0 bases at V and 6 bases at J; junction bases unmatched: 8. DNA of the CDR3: TGTGCCAGCAGCGTAGTTGCAGGGGGCCTTGGCGAGCAGTACTTC. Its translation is CASSVVAGGLGEQYF.

The CDR3 protein is CASSPTQGLGQYF. Written as DNA, the CDR3 is TGTGCCAGCAGCCCGACACAGGGTTTAGGGCAGTACTTC. This rearrangement joins TRBV27 to TRBJ2-7; TRBD1 might be the D (6 bases). Germline V gene data show CDR1 as MNHEY and CDR2 as SMNVEV (reference sequence). V was clipped by 6 bases and J by 9 bases, with 18 bases between them. This CDR3 spans 13 amino acids.

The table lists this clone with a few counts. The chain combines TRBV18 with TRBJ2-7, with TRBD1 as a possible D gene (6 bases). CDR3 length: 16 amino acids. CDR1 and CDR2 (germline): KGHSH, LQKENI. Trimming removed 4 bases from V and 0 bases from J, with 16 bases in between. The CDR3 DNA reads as TGTGCCAGCTCACTCGTGACAGGAGTTTCCTCCTACGAGCAGTACTTC. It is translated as CASSLVTGVSSYEQYF.

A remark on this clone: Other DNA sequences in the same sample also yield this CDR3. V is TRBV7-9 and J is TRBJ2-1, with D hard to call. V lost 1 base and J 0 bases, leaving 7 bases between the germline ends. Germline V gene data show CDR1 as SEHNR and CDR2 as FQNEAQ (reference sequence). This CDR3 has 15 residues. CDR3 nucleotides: TGTGCCAGCAGCTTAGACGGTAGCTCCTACAATGAGCAGTTCTTC. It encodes CASSLDGSSYNEQFF.

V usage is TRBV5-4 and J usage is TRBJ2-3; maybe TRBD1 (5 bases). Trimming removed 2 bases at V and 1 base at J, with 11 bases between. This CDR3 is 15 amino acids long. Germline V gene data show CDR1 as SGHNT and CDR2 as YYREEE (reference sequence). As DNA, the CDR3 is TGTGCCAGCAGCTTCAAACAGGTCGGCACAGATACGCAGTATTTT. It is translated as CASSFKQVGTDTQYF.

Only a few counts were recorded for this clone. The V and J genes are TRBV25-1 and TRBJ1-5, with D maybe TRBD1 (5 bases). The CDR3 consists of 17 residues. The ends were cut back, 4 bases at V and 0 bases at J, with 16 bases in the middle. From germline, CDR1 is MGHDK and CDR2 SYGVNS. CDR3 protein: CASSGREGVDSNQPQHF. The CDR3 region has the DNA TGTGCCAGCAGTGGTAGGGAAGGGGTCGATAGCAATCAGCCCCAGCATTTT. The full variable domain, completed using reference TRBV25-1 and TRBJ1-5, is EADIYQTPRYLVIGTGKKITLECSQTMGHDKMYWYQQDPGMELHLIHYSYGVNSTEKGDLSSESTVSRIRTEHFPLTLESARPSHTSQYLCASSGREGVDSNQPQHFGDGTRLSIL.

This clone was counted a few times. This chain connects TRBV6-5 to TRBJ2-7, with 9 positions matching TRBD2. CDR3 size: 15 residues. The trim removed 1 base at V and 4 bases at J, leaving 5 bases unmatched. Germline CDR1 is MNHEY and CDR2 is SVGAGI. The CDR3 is CASSYFGREGYEQYF. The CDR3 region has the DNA TGTGCCAGCAGTTACTTCGGGCGGGAGGGTTACGAGCAGTACTTC.

The CDR3 sequence is CASSLAGTGSSYEQYF. CDR3 DNA sequence: TGTGCCAGCAGCTTGGCCGGGACAGGATCATCCTACGAGCAGTACTTC. The V call is TRBV5-6, the J call TRBJ2-7, with TRBD1 matching over 8 bases. Per germline, CDR1 SGHDT and CDR2 YYEEEE. Trimming at V came to 0 bases and at J to 1 base, leaving 6 bases not matched to a gene. This CDR3 spans 16 amino acids.